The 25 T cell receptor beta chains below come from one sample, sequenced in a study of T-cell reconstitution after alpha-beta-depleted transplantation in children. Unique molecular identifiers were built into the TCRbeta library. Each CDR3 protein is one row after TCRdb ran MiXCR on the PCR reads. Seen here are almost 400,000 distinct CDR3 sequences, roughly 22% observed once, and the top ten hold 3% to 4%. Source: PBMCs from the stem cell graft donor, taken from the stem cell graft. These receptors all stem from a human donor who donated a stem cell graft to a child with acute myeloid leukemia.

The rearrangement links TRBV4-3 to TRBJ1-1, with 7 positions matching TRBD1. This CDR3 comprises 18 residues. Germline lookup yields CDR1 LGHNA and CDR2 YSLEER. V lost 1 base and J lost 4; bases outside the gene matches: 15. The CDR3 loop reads CASSQGGLKGARSTEAFF. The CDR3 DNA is TGCGCCAGCAGCCAAGGAGGTTTAAAGGGGGCGCGGAGCACTGAAGCTTTCTTT.

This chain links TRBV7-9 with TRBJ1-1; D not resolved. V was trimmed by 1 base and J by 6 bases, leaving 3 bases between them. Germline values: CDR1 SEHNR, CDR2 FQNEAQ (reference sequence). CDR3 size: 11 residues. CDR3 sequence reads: CASSLEAEAFF. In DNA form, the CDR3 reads TGTGCCAGCAGCTTAGAAGCTGAAGCTTTCTTT.

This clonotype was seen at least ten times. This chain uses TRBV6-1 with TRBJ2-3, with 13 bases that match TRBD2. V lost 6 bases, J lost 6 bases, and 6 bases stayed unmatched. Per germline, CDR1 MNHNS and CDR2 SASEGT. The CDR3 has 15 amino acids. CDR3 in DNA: TGTGCCAGCAGCCAAACTAGCGGGAGGGCCGATACGCAGTATTTT. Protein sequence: CASSQTSGRADTQYF.

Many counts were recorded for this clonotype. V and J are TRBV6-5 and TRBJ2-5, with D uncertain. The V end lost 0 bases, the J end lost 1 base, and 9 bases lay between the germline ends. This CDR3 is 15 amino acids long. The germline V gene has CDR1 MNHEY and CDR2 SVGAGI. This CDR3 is CASSYSLASQETQYF. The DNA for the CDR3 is TGTGCCAGCAGTTACTCTCTGGCTAGCCAAGAGACCCAGTACTTC.

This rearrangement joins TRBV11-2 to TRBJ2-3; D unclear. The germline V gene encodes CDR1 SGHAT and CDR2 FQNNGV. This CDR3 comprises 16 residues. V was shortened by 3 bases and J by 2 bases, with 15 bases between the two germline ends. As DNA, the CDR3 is TGTGCCAGCAGCTTCCTTCGCGACGGAGCCACAGATACGCAGTATTTT. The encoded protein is CASSFLRDGATDTQYF.

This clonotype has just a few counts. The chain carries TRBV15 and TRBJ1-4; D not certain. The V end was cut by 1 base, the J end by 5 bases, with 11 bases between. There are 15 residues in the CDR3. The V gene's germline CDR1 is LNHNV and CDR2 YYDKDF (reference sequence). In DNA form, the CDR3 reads TGTGCCACCAGCAGAGTGGGCCTCGGGAATGAAAAACTGTTTTTT. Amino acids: CATSRVGLGNEKLFF.

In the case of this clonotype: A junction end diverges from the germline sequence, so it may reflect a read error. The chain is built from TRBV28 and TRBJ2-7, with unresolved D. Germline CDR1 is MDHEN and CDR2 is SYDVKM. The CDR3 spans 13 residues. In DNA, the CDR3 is TGTGCCAGCAGTATGACGTTGACCCGGGCTCCTCACTTC. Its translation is CASSMTLTRAPHF.

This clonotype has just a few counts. Written as DNA, the CDR3 is TGCAGTGCTAGGGGTACTGATCTGTCACAGTATTTT. It yields the protein CSARGTDLSQYF. The V gene is TRBV20-1, the J gene TRBJ2-3; D gene ambiguous. Trimming removed 3 bases at V and 12 bases at J, with 16 bases between. CDR3 size: 12 residues. Germline V lookup: CDR1 DFQATT, CDR2 SNEGSKA (reference sequence).

The CDR3 DNA is TGCGCCAGCAGCCCGGGCCCTCACCTCTCCTACGAGCAGTACTTC. Translation: CASSPGPHLSYEQYF. The chain employs TRBV4-3 and TRBJ2-7; no firm D call. CDR3 length equals 15 residues. Germline V gene sequence: CDR1 LGHNA, CDR2 YSLEER. V shed 4 bases and J shed 0 bases, with 13 bases lying between them.

Here the CDR3 reads CASSQDQRGIGGYTF. DNA for the CDR3: TGCGCCAGCAGCCAAGATCAACGGGGCATAGGTGGCTACACCTTC. V and J are TRBV4-3 and TRBJ1-2, with D tentatively TRBD1 (5 bases). From germline, CDR1 is LGHNA and CDR2 YSLEER. This CDR3 spans 15 amino acids. V dropped 0 bases and J dropped 7 bases, with 15 bases sitting between them.

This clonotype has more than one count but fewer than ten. The CDR3 DNA is TGTGCCAGCAGCAGGACAGGGGGCTATAGCAATCAGCCCCAGCATTTT. This sequence encodes CASSRTGGYSNQPQHF. V gene TRBV7-9 combines with J gene TRBJ1-5; 11 bases agree with TRBD1. The ends lost 5 bases at V and 0 bases at J; junction bases unmatched: 3. The CDR3 totals 16 residues. Looked up from germline, CDR1 is SEHNR and CDR2 is FQNEAQ (reference sequence).

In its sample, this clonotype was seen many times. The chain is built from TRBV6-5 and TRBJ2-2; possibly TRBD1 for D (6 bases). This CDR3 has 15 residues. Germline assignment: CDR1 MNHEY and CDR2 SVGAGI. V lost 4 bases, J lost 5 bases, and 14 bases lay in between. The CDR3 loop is CASSSDRLSTGELFF. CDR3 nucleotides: TGTGCCAGCAGTTCGGACAGACTTTCTACCGGGGAGCTGTTTTTT.

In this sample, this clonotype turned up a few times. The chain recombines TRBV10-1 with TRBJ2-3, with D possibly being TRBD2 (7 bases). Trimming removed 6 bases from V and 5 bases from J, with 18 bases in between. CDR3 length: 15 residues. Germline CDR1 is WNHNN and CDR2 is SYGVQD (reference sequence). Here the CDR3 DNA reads TGCGCCAGCAGCGCCGTCAGGGGCGGGGGAGATACGCAGTATTTT. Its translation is CASSAVRGGGDTQYF.

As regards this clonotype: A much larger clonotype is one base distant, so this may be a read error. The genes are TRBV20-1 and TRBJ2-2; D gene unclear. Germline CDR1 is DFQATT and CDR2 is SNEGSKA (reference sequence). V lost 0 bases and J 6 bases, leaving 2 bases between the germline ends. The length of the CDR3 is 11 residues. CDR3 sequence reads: CSARESGELFF. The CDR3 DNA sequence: TGCAGTGCTAGAGAATCCGGGGAGCTGTTTTTT.

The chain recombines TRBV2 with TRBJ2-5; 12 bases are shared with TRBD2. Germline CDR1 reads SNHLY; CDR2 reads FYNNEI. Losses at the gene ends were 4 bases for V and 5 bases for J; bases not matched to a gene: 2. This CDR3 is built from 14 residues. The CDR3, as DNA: TGTGCCAGCAGTGGGACTAGCGGGACTGAGACCCAGTACTTC. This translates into CASSGTSGTETQYF. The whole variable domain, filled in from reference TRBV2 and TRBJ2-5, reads EPEVTQTPSHQVTQMGQEVILRCVPISNHLYFYWYRQILGQKVEFLVSFYNNEISEKSEIFDDQFSVERPDGSNFTLKIRSTKLEDSAMYFCASSGTSGTETQYFGPGTRLLVL.

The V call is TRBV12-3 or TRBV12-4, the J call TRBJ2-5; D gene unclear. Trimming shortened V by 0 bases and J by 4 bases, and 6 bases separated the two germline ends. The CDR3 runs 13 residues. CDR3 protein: CASSLAERETQYF. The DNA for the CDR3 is TGTGCCAGCAGTTTAGCGGAGAGAGAGACCCAGTACTTC.

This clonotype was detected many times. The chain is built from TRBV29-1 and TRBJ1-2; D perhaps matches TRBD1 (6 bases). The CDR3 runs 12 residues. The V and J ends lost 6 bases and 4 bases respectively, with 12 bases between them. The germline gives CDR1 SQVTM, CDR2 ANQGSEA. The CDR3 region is CSVADRPYGYTF. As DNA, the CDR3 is TGCAGCGTCGCGGACAGACCCTATGGCTACACCTTC.

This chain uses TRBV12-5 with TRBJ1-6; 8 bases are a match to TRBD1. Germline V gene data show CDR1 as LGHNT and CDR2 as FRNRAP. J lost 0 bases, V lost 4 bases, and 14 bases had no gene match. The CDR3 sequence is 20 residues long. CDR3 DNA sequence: TGTGCTAGTGGTTCATCTTACCGGGACAGGATGAGCTCCTATAATTCACCCCTCCACTTT. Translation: CASGSSYRDRMSSYNSPLHF.

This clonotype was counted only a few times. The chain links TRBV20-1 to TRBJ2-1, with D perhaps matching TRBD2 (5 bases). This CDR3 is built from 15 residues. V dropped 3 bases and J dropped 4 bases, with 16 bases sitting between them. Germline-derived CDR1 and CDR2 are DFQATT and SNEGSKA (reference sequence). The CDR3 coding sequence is TGCAGTGCTAGTGCCGGTACTAGTTGGTACAATGAGCAGTTCTTC. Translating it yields CSASAGTSWYNEQFF.

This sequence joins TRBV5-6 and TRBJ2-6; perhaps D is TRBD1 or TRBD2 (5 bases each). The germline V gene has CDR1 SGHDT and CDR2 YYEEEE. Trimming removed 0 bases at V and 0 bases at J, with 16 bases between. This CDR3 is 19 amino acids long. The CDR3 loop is CASSLAAGTDYSGANVLTF. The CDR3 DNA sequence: TGTGCCAGCAGCTTGGCCGCCGGGACGGATTACTCTGGGGCCAACGTCCTGACTTTC.

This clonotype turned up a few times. Here the CDR3 reads CASSRGTGRVNTGELFF. CDR3 coding DNA: TGTGCCAGCAGCCGGGGGACAGGGAGGGTGAACACCGGGGAGCTGTTTTTT. The gene calls are TRBV28 and TRBJ2-2; 9 nucleotides agree with TRBD1. This CDR3 has 17 amino acids. Germline loops: CDR1 MDHEN, CDR2 SYDVKM. With V trimmed by 6 bases and J by 1 base, 9 bases remained unmatched.

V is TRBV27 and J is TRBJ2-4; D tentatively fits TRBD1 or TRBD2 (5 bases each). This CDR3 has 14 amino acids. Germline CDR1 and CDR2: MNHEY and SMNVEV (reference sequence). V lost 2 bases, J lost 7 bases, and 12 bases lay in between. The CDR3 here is CASSLGGLGNIQYF. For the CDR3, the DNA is TGTGCCAGCAGTTTAGGGGGATTGGGGAACATTCAGTACTTC.

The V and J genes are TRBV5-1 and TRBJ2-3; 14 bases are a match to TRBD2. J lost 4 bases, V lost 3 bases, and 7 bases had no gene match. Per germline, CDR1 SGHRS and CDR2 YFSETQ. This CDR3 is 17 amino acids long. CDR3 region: CASSSGTSGSGADTQYF. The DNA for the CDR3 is TGCGCCAGCAGCTCCGGGACTAGCGGGAGCGGAGCAGATACGCAGTATTTT.

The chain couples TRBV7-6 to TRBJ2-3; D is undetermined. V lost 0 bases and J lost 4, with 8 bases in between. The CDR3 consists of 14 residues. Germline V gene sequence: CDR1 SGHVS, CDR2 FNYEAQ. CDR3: CASSLAVLPDTQYF. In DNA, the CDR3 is TGTGCCAGCAGCTTAGCGGTCCTCCCAGATACGCAGTATTTT.

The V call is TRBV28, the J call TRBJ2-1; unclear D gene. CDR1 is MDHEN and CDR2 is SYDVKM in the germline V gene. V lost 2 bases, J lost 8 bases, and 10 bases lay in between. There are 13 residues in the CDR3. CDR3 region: CASSLIEAYEQFF. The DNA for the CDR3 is TGTGCCAGCAGTTTAATTGAGGCGTATGAGCAGTTCTTC.